This T cell receptor beta chain was identified in a study of T cell responses to AZD1222 COVID-19 vaccine. General study points: The study found Spike-specific TCR breadth and depth rose after two AZD1222 doses. A mostly white British donor set with more females was recruited, and clonal diversity was possibly underestimated.

Comments on this clone: Its antigen is not identified.

TCRdb's table, derived via immunoSEQ multiplex PCR, lists solely in-frame clones and lacks some. Here the sample spans around 99,000 clones, roughly 86% being singletons. CDR3 size: 12 residues. V was shortened by 4 bases and J by 8 bases, with 11 bases between the two germline ends. Germline-derived CDR1 and CDR2 are MNHEY and SVGAGI. Sample: peripheral blood, taken 28 days after the second AZD1222 dose. The chain employs TRBV6-5 and TRBJ1-2; D gene ambiguous. The clonotype originates from an adult who received the AZD1222 COVID-19 vaccine. The CDR3 DNA reads as TGTGCCAGCAGTTCCCCCTCTATGGGCTACACCTTC. This encodes CASSSPSMGYTF.